This T cell receptor (beta chain) was profiled in a study of T cell repertoires in cytomegalovirus infection. TCRdb called the reads again in MiXCR, with one record for every CDR3 protein. The data contain around 740,000 distinct CDR3 sequences, roughly 36% of them singletons. This clonotype has only a few counts. This CDR3 spans 16 amino acids. V shed 4 bases, J shed 7 bases, and the junction held 13 bases outside the gene matches. Germline values: CDR1 SGHVS, CDR2 FNYEAQ. The rearrangement uses TRBV7-6 and TRBJ1-3; 7 bases fit TRBD1. The sequencing input was PBMCs. The sequence derives from a human donor in good health (CMV status not recorded). Some clones in this sample may be carry-over from other donors' samples. The CDR3, as DNA: TGTGCCAGCAGCTCATGGCGTGAGGGGGCGTCGAACACCATATATTTT. The encoded protein is CASSSWREGASNTIYF.